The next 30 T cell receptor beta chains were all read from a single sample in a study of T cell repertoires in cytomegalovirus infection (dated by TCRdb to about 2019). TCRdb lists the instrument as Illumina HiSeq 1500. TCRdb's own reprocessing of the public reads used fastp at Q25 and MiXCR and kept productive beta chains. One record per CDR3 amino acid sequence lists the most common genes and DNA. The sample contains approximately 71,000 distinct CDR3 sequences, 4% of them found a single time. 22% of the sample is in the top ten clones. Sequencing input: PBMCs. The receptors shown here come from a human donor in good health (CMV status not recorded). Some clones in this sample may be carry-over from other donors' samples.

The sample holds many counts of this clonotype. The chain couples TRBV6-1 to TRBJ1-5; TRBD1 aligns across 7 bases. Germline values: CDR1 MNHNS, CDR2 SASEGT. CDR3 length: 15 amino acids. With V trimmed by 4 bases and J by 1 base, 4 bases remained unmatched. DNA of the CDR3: TGTGCCAGCAGTGTAAAGACAGGGAGCAATCAGCCCCAGCATTTT. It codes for CASSVKTGSNQPQHF.

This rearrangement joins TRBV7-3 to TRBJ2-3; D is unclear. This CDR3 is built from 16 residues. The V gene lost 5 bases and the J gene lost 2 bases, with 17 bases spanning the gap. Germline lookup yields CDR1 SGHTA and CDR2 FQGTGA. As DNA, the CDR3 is TGTGCCAGCAGCCTACGTGGGTCGTTTTCCACAGATACGCAGTATTTT. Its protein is CASSLRGSFSTDTQYF.

The CDR3, as DNA: TGTGCCAGCAGCTTAGCAAGGGACAGCGTCTATGGCTACACCTTC. This codes for CASSLARDSVYGYTF. V and J are TRBV7-2 and TRBJ1-2, with TRBD1 matching over 7 bases. The CDR3 is 15 residues long. Losses at the gene ends were 0 bases for V and 4 bases for J; bases not matched to a gene: 5. Germline V gene sequence: CDR1 SGHTA, CDR2 FQGNSA.

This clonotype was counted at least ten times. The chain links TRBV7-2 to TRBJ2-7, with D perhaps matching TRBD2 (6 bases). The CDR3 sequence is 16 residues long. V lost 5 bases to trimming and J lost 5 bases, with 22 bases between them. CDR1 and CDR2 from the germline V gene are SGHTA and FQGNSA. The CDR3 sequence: CASSARGSGRSDEQYF. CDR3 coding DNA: TGTGCCAGCAGCGCCCGCGGCTCCGGGAGAAGCGACGAGCAGTACTTC.

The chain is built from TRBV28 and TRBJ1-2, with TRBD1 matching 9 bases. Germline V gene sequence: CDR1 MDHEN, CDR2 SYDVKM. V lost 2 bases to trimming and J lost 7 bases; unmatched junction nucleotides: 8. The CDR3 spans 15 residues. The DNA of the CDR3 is TGTGCCAGCAGTTTAACGGGGGGACAGGGAAGTGGCTACACCTTC. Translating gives CASSLTGGQGSGYTF.

CDR3 in amino acids: CASSPLGSGANVLTF. The CDR3 DNA reads TGTGCCAGCTCACCCCTCGGGTCCGGGGCCAACGTCCTGACTTTC. The chain links TRBV18 to TRBJ2-6; no clear D. Deletions cut 3 bases from V and 4 bases from J, with 10 bases between. The CDR3 is 15 residues long. The germline CDR1 and CDR2 sequences are KGHSH and LQKENI.

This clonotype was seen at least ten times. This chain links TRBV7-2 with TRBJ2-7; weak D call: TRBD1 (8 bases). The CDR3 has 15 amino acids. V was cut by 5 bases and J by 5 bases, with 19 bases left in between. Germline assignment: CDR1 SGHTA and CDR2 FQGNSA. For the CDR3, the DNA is TGTGCCAGCAGCAGAGGACAGGGAGGGTGGGACGAGCAGTACTTC. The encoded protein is CASSRGQGGWDEQYF.

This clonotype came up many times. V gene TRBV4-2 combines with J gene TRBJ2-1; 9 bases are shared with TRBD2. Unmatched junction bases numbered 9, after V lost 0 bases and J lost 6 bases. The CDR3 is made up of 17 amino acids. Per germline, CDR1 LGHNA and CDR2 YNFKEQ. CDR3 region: CASSQDPVAGAVNEQFF. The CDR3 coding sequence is TGTGCCAGCAGCCAAGACCCTGTAGCGGGAGCTGTCAATGAGCAGTTCTTC.

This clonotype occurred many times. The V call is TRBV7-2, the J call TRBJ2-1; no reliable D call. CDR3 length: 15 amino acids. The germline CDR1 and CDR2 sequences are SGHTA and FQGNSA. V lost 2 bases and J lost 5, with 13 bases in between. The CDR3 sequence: CASSLSSGFHNEQFF. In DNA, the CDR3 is TGTGCCAGCAGCTTATCGTCGGGCTTTCACAATGAGCAGTTCTTC. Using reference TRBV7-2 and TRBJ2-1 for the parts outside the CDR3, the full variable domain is GAGVSQSPSNKVTEKGKDVELRCDPISGHTALYWYRQSLGQGLEFLIYFQGNSAPDKSGLPSDRFSAERTGGSVSTLTIQRTQQEDSAVYLCASSLSSGFHNEQFFGPGTRLTVL.

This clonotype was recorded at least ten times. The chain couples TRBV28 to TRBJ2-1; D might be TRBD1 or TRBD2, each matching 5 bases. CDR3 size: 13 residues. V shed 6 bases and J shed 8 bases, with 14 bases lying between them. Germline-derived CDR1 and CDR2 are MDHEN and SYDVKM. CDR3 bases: TGTGCCAGCAGCCTTAACAGAGGGGATGAGCAGTTCTTC. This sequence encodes CASSLNRGDEQFF.

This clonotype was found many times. The CDR3 spells CASSLGNQPQHF. The CDR3, as DNA: TGTGCCAGCAGTCTCGGCAATCAGCCCCAGCATTTT. The chain couples TRBV6-1 to TRBJ1-5; D uncertain. CDR3 length equals 12 residues. Trimming removed 5 bases from V and 2 bases from J, with 4 bases in between. The V gene's germline CDR1 is MNHNS and CDR2 SASEGT.

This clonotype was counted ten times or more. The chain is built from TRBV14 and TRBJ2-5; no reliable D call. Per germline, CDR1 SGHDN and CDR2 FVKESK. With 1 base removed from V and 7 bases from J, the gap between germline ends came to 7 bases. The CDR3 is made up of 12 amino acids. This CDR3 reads CASSQGYRTQYF. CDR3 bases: TGTGCCAGCAGCCAAGGGTACCGGACCCAGTACTTC.

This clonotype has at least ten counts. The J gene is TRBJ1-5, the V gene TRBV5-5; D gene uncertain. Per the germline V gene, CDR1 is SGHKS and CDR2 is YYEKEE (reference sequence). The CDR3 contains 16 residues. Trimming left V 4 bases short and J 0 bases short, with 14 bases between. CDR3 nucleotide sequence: TGTGCCAGCAGCCTGGGGTCATCCCTTAGCAATCAGCCCCAGCATTTT. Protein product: CASSLGSSLSNQPQHF.

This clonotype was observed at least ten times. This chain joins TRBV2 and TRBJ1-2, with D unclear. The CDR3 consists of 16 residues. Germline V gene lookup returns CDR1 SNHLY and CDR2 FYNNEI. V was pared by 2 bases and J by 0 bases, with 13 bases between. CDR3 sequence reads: CASSESAPLANYGYTF. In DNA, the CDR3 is TGTGCCAGCAGTGAATCAGCTCCCCTAGCTAACTATGGCTACACCTTC.

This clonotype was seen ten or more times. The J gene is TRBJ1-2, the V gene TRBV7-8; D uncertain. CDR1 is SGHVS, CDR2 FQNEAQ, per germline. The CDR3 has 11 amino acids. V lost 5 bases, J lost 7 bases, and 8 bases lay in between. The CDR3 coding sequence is TGTGCCAGCAGCGACGGAGGTGGCTACACCTTC. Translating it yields CASSDGGGYTF.

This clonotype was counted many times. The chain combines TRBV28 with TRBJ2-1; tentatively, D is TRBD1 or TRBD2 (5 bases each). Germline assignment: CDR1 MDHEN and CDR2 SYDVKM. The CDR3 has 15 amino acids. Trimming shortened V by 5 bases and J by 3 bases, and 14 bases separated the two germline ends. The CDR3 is CASSPHGTDYNEQFF. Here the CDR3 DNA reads TGTGCCAGCAGTCCCCACGGGACGGACTACAATGAGCAGTTCTTC.

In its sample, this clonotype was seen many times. The DNA for the CDR3 is TGTGCCAGCAGTGGACTAGCGGGAGGTTCCCGCACAGATACGCAGTATTTT. This encodes CASSGLAGGSRTDTQYF. The chain uses TRBV28 and TRBJ2-3, with TRBD2 matching 14 bases. Germline V gene data show CDR1 as MDHEN and CDR2 as SYDVKM. The CDR3 extends over 17 amino acids. V dropped 5 bases and J dropped 1; count of bases not matched to a gene: 5.

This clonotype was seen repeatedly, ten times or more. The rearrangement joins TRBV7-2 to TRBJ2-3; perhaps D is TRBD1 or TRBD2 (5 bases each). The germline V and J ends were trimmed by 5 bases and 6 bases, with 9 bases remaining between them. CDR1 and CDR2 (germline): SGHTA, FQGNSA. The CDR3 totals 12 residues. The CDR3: CASSPGADTQYF. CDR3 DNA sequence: TGTGCCAGCAGCCCCGGGGCTGATACGCAGTATTTT.

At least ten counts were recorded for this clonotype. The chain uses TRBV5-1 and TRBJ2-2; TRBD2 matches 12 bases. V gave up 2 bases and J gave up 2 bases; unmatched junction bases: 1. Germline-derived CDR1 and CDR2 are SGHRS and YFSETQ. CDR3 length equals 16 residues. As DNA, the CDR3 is TGCGCCAGCAGCTTACTAGCGGGAGGAAACACCGGGGAGCTGTTTTTT. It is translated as CASSLLAGGNTGELFF.

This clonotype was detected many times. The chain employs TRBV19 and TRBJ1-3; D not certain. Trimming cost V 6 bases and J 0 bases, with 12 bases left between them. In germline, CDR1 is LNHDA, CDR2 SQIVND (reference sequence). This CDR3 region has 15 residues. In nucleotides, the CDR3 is TGTGCCAGTAGAATGGACGGACGCTCTGGAAACACCATATATTTT. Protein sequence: CASRMDGRSGNTIYF.

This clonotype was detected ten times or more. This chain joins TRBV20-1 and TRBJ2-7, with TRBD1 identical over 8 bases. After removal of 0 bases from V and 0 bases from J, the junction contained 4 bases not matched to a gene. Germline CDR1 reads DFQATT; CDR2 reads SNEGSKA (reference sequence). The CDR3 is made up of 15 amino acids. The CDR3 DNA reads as TGCAGTGCTAGAGATCACAGGGGGAGCTCCTACGAGCAGTACTTC. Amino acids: CSARDHRGSSYEQYF.

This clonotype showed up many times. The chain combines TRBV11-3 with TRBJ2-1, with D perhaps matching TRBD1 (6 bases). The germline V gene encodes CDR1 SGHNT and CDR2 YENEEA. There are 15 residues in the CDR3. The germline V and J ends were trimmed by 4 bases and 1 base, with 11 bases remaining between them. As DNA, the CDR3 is TGTGCCAGCAGCTCCACAGGGAGTTCCTACAATGAGCAGTTCTTC. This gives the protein CASSSTGSSYNEQFF.

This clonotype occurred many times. The CDR3 region has the DNA TGTGCCAGCAGCTTAGCCGAAGGACCCTCTCGGAAAAACTACGAGCAGTACTTC. It specifies CASSLAEGPSRKNYEQYF. This rearrangement joins TRBV7-8 to TRBJ2-7, with unresolved D. Trimming shortened V by 0 bases and J by 3 bases, and 21 bases separated the two germline ends. CDR1 is SGHVS and CDR2 is FQNEAQ in the germline V gene. CDR3 length equals 18 residues.

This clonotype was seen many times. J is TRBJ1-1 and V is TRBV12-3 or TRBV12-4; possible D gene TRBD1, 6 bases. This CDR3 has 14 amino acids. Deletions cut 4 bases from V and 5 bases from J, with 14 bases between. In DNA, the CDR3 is TGTGCCAGCAGTTCTGGGGGCCTTCGGACTGAAGCTTTCTTT. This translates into CASSSGGLRTEAFF.

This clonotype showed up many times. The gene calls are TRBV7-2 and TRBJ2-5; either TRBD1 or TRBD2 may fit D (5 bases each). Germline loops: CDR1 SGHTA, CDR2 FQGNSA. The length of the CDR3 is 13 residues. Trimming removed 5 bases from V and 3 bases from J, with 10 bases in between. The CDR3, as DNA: TGTGCCAGCAGCCCGGGACCGAAAGAGACCCAGTACTTC. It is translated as CASSPGPKETQYF.

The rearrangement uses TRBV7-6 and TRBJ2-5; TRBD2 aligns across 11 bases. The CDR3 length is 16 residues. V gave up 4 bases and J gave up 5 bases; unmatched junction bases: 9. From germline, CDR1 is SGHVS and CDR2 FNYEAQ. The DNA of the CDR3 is TGTGCCAGCAGCTACGGGGCTAGCGGGGGGTTGGAGACCCAGTACTTC. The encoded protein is CASSYGASGGLETQYF.

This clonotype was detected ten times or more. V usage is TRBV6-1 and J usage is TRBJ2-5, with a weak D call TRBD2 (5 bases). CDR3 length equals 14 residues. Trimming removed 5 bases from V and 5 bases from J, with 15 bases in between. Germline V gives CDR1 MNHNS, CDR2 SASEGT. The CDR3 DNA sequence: TGTGCCAGCAGTCCTCTGAGCGGAGAGGAGACCCAGTACTTC. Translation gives CASSPLSGEETQYF.

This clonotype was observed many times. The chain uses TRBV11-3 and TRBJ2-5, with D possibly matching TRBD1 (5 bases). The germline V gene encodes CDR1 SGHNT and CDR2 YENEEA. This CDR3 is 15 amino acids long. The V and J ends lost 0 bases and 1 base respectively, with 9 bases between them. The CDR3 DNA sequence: TGTGCCAGCAGCTTAGATCAAGGGGCCCAAGAGACCCAGTACTTC. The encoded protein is CASSLDQGAQETQYF.

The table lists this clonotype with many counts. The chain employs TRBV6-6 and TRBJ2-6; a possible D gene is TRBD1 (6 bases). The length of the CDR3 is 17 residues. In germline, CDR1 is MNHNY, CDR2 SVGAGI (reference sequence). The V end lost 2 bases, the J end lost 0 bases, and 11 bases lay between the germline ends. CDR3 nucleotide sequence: TGTGCCAGCAGTTACGGGACACCAAACTCTGGGGCCAACGTCCTGACTTTC. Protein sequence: CASSYGTPNSGANVLTF.

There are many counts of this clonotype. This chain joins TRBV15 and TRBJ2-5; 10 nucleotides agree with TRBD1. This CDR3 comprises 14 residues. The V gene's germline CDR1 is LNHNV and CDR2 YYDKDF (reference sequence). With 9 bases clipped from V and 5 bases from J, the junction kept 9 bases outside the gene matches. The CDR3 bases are TGTGCCACAACAAGGACAGGGGGGATGGAGACCCAGTACTTC. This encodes CATTRTGGMETQYF.